The entry below gives a single T cell receptor beta chain sequence along with its context. The J segment lost 6 bases and the V segment lost 6 bases, leaving 10 bases of the junction unmatched. The V gene's germline CDR1 is SGHNT and CDR2 YENEEA. This CDR3 is 14 amino acids long. These data are taken from a study of blood T cell repertoires in COVID-19. Repertoires were generated with immunoSEQ multiplex PCR, while TCRdb's copy carries only in-frame clones and drops some. The data hold about 51,000 clones, with 75% to 90% observed a single time. The sample taken for sequencing was peripheral blood. This sequence joins TRBV11-3 and TRBJ1-2; 7 nucleotides align to TRBD1. This receptor was obtained from a man in his sixties with acute or convalescent COVID-19. The CDR3 bases are TGTGCCAGCAGTCTTACCAGGGGGATGGATGGCTACACCTTC. Translated: CASSLTRGMDGYTF. The full variable domain, its missing parts supplied by reference TRBV11-3 and TRBJ1-2, is EAGVVQSPRYKIIEKKQPVAFWCNPISGHNTLYWYLQNLGQGPELLIRYENEEAVDDSQLPKDRFSAERLKGVDSTLKIQPAELGDSAVYLCASSLTRGMDGYTFGSGTRLTVV.